These T cell receptor beta chains were read from a single sample in a study of T cells in Graves' hyperthyroidism and ophthalmopathy. TCRdb ran MiXCR on the multiplex PCR reads and lists one entry per CDR3 protein. The sample carries 200,000 to 250,000 distinct CDR3 sequences, about 25% recorded once. What was sequenced was blood. These receptors were collected from a middle-aged woman with Graves' ophthalmopathy. Each CDR3 is given with its conserved first and last residue. Fields, in order: J gene, V gene, D gene, clone size, CDR3 protein, CDR3 DNA. The D gene is left open where the match is weak. Clone sizes are given selectively: once, few, many, or a class where the clone is expanded.

J: TRBJ2-5
V: TRBV29-1
D: NA
size: many
CDR3: CSVGRAKETQYF
DNA: TGCAGCGTTGGACGGGCCAAAGAGACCCAGTACTTC

J: TRBJ1-6
V: TRBV2
D: TRBD1
size: many
CDR3: CASRPQGALNSPLHF
DNA: TGTGCCAGCAGACCCCAGGGGGCCTTAAATTCACCCCTCCACTTT

J: TRBJ2-5
V: TRBV20-1
D: NA
size: NA
CDR3: CSAIDYVIQETQYF
DNA: TGCAGTGCTATAGACTATGTGATCCAAGAGACCCAGTACTTC

J: TRBJ2-5
V: TRBV5-4
D: NA
size: NA
CDR3: CASSLTYPGGETQYF
DNA: TGTGCCAGCAGCTTGACCTACCCTGGGGGAGAGACCCAGTACTTC

J: TRBJ2-7
V: TRBV28
D: NA
size: many
CDR3: CASREPRGQYYEQYF
DNA: TGTGCCAGCAGAGAACCTCGGGGGCAGTACTACGAGCAGTACTTC

J: TRBJ2-7
V: TRBV6-5
D: NA
size: many
CDR3: CASSYPGYDEQYF
DNA: TGTGCCAGCAGCTACCCGGGGTACGACGAGCAGTACTTC

J: TRBJ2-7
V: TRBV15
D: NA
size: NA
CDR3: CATSRDRNEQYF
DNA: TGTGCCACCAGCAGAGATCGGAACGAGCAGTACTTC

J: TRBJ1-1
V: TRBV29-1
D: NA
size: NA
CDR3: CSVPPGGWSTEAFF
DNA: TGCAGCGTCCCGCCTGGGGGGTGGAGCACTGAAGCTTTCTTT

J: TRBJ1-5
V: TRBV19
D: NA
size: many
CDR3: CASRQQGRNQPQHF
DNA: TGTGCCAGTAGACAGCAGGGAAGGAATCAGCCCCAGCATTTT

J: TRBJ1-1
V: TRBV6-5
D: NA
size: many
CDR3: CASSYTGYTEAFF
DNA: TGTGCCAGCAGTTACACAGGGTACACTGAAGCTTTCTTT

J: TRBJ1-5
V: TRBV24-1
D: NA
size: many
CDR3: CATSDFYSNQPQHF
DNA: TGTGCCACCAGTGATTTCTATAGCAATCAGCCCCAGCATTTT

J: TRBJ1-5
V: TRBV12-3/TRBV12-4
D: NA
size: many
CDR3: CASSNRSGQPQHF
DNA: TGTGCCAGCAGTAACCGTTCCGGACAGCCCCAGCATTTT

J: TRBJ2-7
V: TRBV30
D: TRBD2
size: many
CDR3: CAWRNPGLVIYEQYF
DNA: TGTGCCTGGAGAAATCCGGGACTAGTTATATACGAGCAGTACTTC

J: TRBJ2-7
V: TRBV20-1
D: NA
size: many
CDR3: CSARVVGTYERYF
DNA: TGCAGTGCTAGAGTCGTCGGCACCTACGAGCGGTACTTC

J: TRBJ2-5
V: TRBV6-5
D: NA
size: many
CDR3: CASRKAGTAETQYF
DNA: TGTGCCAGCCGAAAGGCGGGAACGGCAGAGACCCAGTACTTC

J: TRBJ2-1
V: TRBV5-1
D: TRBD2
size: many
CDR3: CASSFSPLAGGFNEQFF
DNA: TGCGCCAGCAGCTTTTCCCCGCTAGCGGGAGGGTTTAATGAGCAGTTCTTC

J: TRBJ2-7
V: TRBV6-5
D: NA
size: many
CDR3: CASSYSGPGEQYF
DNA: TGTGCCAGCAGTTACTCCGGCCCGGGGGAGCAGTACTTC

J: TRBJ2-7
V: TRBV7-9
D: TRBD2
size: NA
CDR3: CASSLTGTSYYEQYF
DNA: TGTGCCAGCAGCCTTACCGGGACTAGCTACTACGAGCAGTACTTC

J: TRBJ2-5
V: TRBV12-3/TRBV12-4
D: NA
size: many
CDR3: CAISGDQETQYF
DNA: TGTGCTATTAGCGGAGACCAAGAGACCCAGTACTTC

J: TRBJ1-1
V: TRBV6-2/TRBV6-3
D: NA
size: many
CDR3: CASRTVNEAFF
DNA: TGTGCCAGTAGGACCGTAAATGAAGCTTTCTTT

J: TRBJ2-7
V: TRBV12-3/TRBV12-4
D: TRBD1
size: many
CDR3: CASRTGAMYEQYF
DNA: TGTGCCAGCAGGACAGGGGCTATGTACGAGCAGTACTTC

J: TRBJ2-5
V: TRBV12-3/TRBV12-4
D: TRBD1
size: NA
CDR3: CASSRRQGGETQYF
DNA: TGTGCCAGCAGCCGACGACAGGGGGGAGAGACCCAGTACTTC

J: TRBJ1-2
V: TRBV12-3/TRBV12-4
D: NA
size: once
CDR3: CASTFALGGGDHGYTF
DNA: TGTGCCAGCACCTTCGCCTTAGGCGGGGGTGATCATGGCTACACCTTC

J: TRBJ2-4
V: TRBV6-1
D: TRBD2
size: many
CDR3: CASSEISASGRWTKNIQYF
DNA: TGTGCCAGCAGTGAAATCTCGGCTAGCGGGAGGTGGACCAAAAACATTCAGTACTTC

J: TRBJ2-3
V: TRBV6-1
D: NA
size: NA
CDR3: CASSAEAVDTQYF
DNA: TGTGCCAGCAGTGCGGAAGCGGTAGATACGCAGTATTTT

J: TRBJ2-5
V: TRBV7-9
D: NA
size: many
CDR3: CASSPRRMGRKETQYF
DNA: TGTGCCAGCAGCCCTCGTCGGATGGGACGGAAGGAGACCCAGTACTTC

J: TRBJ1-5
V: TRBV5-8
D: NA
size: many
CDR3: CASSSTGAANQPQHF
DNA: TGTGCCAGCAGCTCGACCGGGGCAGCCAATCAGCCCCAGCATTTT

J: TRBJ2-7
V: TRBV20-1
D: NA
size: NA
CDR3: CSARDLGGNYEQSF
DNA: TGCAGTGCTAGAGATTTGGGGGGAAATTACGAGCAGTCCTTC

J: TRBJ1-1
V: TRBV19
D: NA
size: many
CDR3: CASSLDTLNTEAFF
DNA: TGTGCCAGTAGCTTAGACACTTTGAACACTGAAGCTTTCTTT

J: TRBJ1-5
V: TRBV28
D: NA
size: many
CDR3: CASSSHPGAGLSNQPQHF
DNA: TGTGCCAGCAGTTCTCATCCTGGTGCAGGTCTTAGCAATCAGCCCCAGCATTTT

J: TRBJ2-2
V: TRBV20-1
D: NA
size: many
CDR3: CSASAAGYNTGELFF
DNA: TGCAGTGCTAGTGCTGCAGGGTACAACACCGGGGAGCTGTTTTTT

J: TRBJ1-1
V: TRBV3-1
D: NA
size: few
CDR3: CASSQPPNGVNTEAFF
DNA: TGTGCCAGCAGCCAACCCCCGAACGGAGTGAACACTGAAGCTTTCTTT

J: TRBJ1-6
V: TRBV9
D: NA
size: many
CDR3: CASSVGGMGSPLHF
DNA: TGTGCCAGCAGCGTAGGAGGGATGGGGTCACCCCTCCACTTT

J: TRBJ2-5
V: TRBV7-8
D: NA
size: many
CDR3: CASSLEGSGETQYF
DNA: TGTGCCAGCAGCTTAGAGGGCTCAGGGGAGACCCAGTACTTC

J: TRBJ1-6
V: TRBV10-3
D: TRBD1
size: NA
CDR3: CAIRTGQGDNSPLHF
DNA: TGTGCCATCAGGACCGGACAGGGGGATAATTCACCCCTCCACTTT

J: TRBJ2-2
V: TRBV11-2
D: NA
size: NA
CDR3: CASSSPGADSNTGELFF
DNA: TGTGCCAGCAGTTCCCCGGGTGCGGATTCTAACACCGGGGAGCTGTTTTTT

J: TRBJ2-7
V: TRBV9
D: TRBD1
size: many
CDR3: CASSVGGQGGSYEQYF
DNA: TGTGCCAGCAGCGTAGGCGGACAGGGGGGATCCTACGAGCAGTACTTC

J: TRBJ2-7
V: TRBV12-3/TRBV12-4
D: TRBD2
size: many
CDR3: CASRWTSGSSYEQYF
DNA: TGTGCCAGCAGATGGACTAGCGGGAGTTCCTACGAGCAGTACTTC

J: TRBJ2-7
V: TRBV20-1
D: NA
size: many
CDR3: CSAPNPDGAYEQYF
DNA: TGCAGTGCTCCTAACCCGGACGGTGCCTACGAGCAGTACTTC

J: TRBJ1-1
V: TRBV12-3/TRBV12-4
D: NA
size: many
CDR3: CASSLGYSNTEAFF
DNA: TGTGCCAGCAGTTTAGGCTACAGCAACACTGAAGCTTTCTTT

J: TRBJ2-5
V: TRBV15
D: TRBD2
size: few
CDR3: CATSPGQAFLAGGEETQYF
DNA: TGTGCCACCAGCCCGGGACAAGCTTTTCTAGCGGGAGGTGAAGAGACCCAGTACTTC

J: TRBJ2-7
V: TRBV5-1
D: NA
size: many
CDR3: CASSLEGGRSYEQYF
DNA: TGCGCCAGCAGCTTGGAGGGGGGCCGGAGCTACGAGCAGTACTTC

J: TRBJ2-7
V: TRBV30
D: TRBD1
size: many
CDR3: CAWRRTGPYYEQYF
DNA: TGTGCCTGGAGGCGGACAGGTCCCTACTACGAGCAGTACTTC

J: TRBJ2-5
V: TRBV9
D: NA
size: many
CDR3: CASSVEGSIGETQYF
DNA: TGTGCCAGCAGCGTAGAAGGTAGCATTGGGGAGACCCAGTACTTC

J: TRBJ1-1
V: TRBV5-1
D: NA
size: many
CDR3: CASSLMTANTEAFF
DNA: TGCGCCAGCAGCTTAATGACAGCGAACACTGAAGCTTTCTTT

J: TRBJ1-2
V: TRBV20-1
D: NA
size: many
CDR3: CSAIWEGGYTF
DNA: TGCAGTGCTATCTGGGAAGGAGGCTACACCTTC

J: TRBJ1-5
V: TRBV24-1
D: TRBD1
size: NA
CDR3: CATAGQANQPQHF
DNA: TGTGCCACCGCGGGACAGGCTAATCAGCCCCAGCATTTT

J: TRBJ1-2
V: TRBV6-1
D: NA
size: few
CDR3: CASSELGGGYTF
DNA: TGTGCCAGCAGTGAACTAGGTGGAGGCTACACCTTC

J: TRBJ1-5
V: TRBV20-1
D: NA
size: many
CDR3: CSARGGKVASNQPQHF
DNA: TGCAGTGCTAGAGGAGGGAAGGTTGCCAGCAATCAGCCCCAGCATTTT

J: TRBJ2-7
V: TRBV7-2
D: TRBD1
size: many
CDR3: CASSPGTVSYEQYF
DNA: TGTGCCAGCAGCCCTGGGACAGTTTCCTACGAGCAGTACTTC

J: TRBJ2-7
V: TRBV20-1
D: TRBD2
size: many
CDR3: CSARDTWGTSGPHTIYEQYF
DNA: TGCAGTGCTAGAGATACCTGGGGGACTAGCGGACCACATACTATCTACGAGCAGTACTTC

J: TRBJ2-5
V: TRBV27
D: NA
size: many
CDR3: CASSWLAKQETQYF
DNA: TGTGCCAGCAGTTGGCTAGCGAAGCAAGAGACCCAGTACTTC

J: TRBJ2-5
V: TRBV2
D: NA
size: many
CDR3: CASKGLIQAQETQYF
DNA: TGTGCCAGCAAGGGTCTAATCCAGGCCCAAGAGACCCAGTACTTC

J: TRBJ1-1
V: TRBV12-3/TRBV12-4
D: NA
size: many
CDR3: CAYAGIATEAFF
DNA: TGTGCCTACGCGGGCATCGCCACTGAAGCTTTCTTT

J: TRBJ1-1
V: TRBV29-1
D: NA
size: few
CDR3: CTEEGTEAFF
DNA: TGCACCGAGGAGGGGACTGAAGCTTTCTTT

J: TRBJ1-1
V: TRBV28
D: NA
size: many
CDR3: CASETWGTEAFF
DNA: TGTGCCAGTGAGACCTGGGGGACTGAAGCTTTCTTT

J: TRBJ1-2
V: TRBV19
D: TRBD1
size: many
CDR3: CASSRSGQGDYGYTF
DNA: TGTGCCAGTAGTAGATCTGGACAGGGGGACTATGGCTACACCTTC

J: TRBJ2-2
V: TRBV5-1
D: NA
size: many
CDR3: CASSLALNTGELFF
DNA: TGCGCCAGCAGCTTGGCCCTGAACACCGGGGAGCTGTTTTTT

J: TRBJ1-2
V: TRBV28
D: NA
size: many
CDR3: CASSRNSNYGYTF
DNA: TGTGCCAGCAGTCGGAATTCTAACTATGGCTACACCTTC

J: TRBJ1-2
V: TRBV12-3/TRBV12-4
D: TRBD1
size: many
CDR3: CATTPGQGHGGYTF
DNA: TGTGCCACCACCCCGGGACAGGGACACGGGGGCTACACCTTC